This T cell receptor (beta chain) originates from a study of CD8+ T cells in alopecia areata. In this sample, this clone turned up a few times. All gene names here are mouse names. Read coverage stops 4 residues before the CDR3 terminus; the germline J gene supplies the remainder. Cutaneous lymph node cells were pooled, and they were sorted using CD4, CD8alpha, NKG2D, NKG2ACE and other markers. Extracted RNA was reverse transcribed into cDNA, the sequencing template. Here immunoSEQ multiplex PCR was the method, and the copy in TCRdb shows in-frame clones only, minus some. This repertoire holds approximately 280,000 clones, and none appear only once. The CDR3 runs 14 residues. The germline V and J ends were trimmed by 1 base and 0 bases, with 6 bases remaining between them. The germline V gene encodes CDR1 NSHNY and CDR2 SYGAGN.

The sample taken for sequencing was CD4+ T cells sorted from a lymph node. The J gene is TRBJ2-3, the V gene TRBV13-1, with no clear D. This TCR was sampled from a C3H/HeJ mouse with alopecia areata. The strain's MHC type: H2-k. CDR3 sequence: CASSDFSSAETLYF. The CDR3 DNA, read in part, is TGTGCCAGCAGTGATTTCAGTAGTGCAGAA.